What follows are 19 T cell receptor beta chains derived from one specimen sequenced in a study of T cell repertoires in cytomegalovirus infection. TCRdb analysed the reads with MiXCR anew, one entry per CDR3 protein. The sample contains about 140,000 distinct CDR3 sequences, more than 25% of which appear only once. Their target antigens are unknown. Sample: CD8+ T cells from cultured PBMCs, taken from culture after CMV antigen stimulation. These receptors were collected from a human donor in good health (CMV status not recorded). Some clones in this sample may be carry-over from other donors' samples.

The chain is built from TRBV4-1 and TRBJ2-2, with 7 positions matching TRBD1. V lost 3 bases and J lost 7; bases outside the gene matches: 11. Germline lookup yields CDR1 MGHRA and CDR2 YSYEKL. The CDR3 has 16 amino acids. The DNA of the CDR3 is TGCGCCAGCAGCCATCCCGACAGGGCTTCGGGCGGGGAGCTGTTTTTT. Its protein product is CASSHPDRASGGELFF.

This clonotype was seen more than once but under ten times. The chain combines TRBV30 with TRBJ2-7, with D perhaps TRBD1 (6 bases). Germline CDR1 reads GTSNPN; CDR2 reads SVGIG (reference sequence). Trimming left V 3 bases short and J 1 base short, with 7 bases between. The CDR3 spans 12 residues. CDR3 DNA sequence: TGTGCCTGGAGGGACAGTTCCTACGAGCAGTACTTC. Translated: CAWRDSSYEQYF.

This clonotype was seen ten or more times. J is TRBJ2-5 and V is TRBV7-2; 9 nucleotides match TRBD2. The CDR3 consists of 16 residues. V was clipped by 5 bases and J by 5 bases; unmatched bases: 12. Germline loops: CDR1 SGHTA, CDR2 FQGNSA. DNA of the CDR3: TGTGCCAGCAGCCCGAGCGGGGGGCCCTCCCGGGAGACCCAGTACTTC. Encoded protein: CASSPSGGPSRETQYF.

Worth noting for this clonotype: Since a much larger clone is just one base distant, this may be a read error. The chain combines TRBV27 with TRBJ2-1, with unresolved D. The CDR3 covers 11 residues. The germline V and J ends were trimmed by 5 bases and 8 bases, with 7 bases remaining between them. In germline, CDR1 is MNHEY, CDR2 SMNVEV (reference sequence). Here the CDR3 reads CASSAYDEQFF. CDR3 DNA: TGTGCCAGCAGTGCCTATGATGAGCAGTTCTTC.

This clonotype has more than one count but fewer than ten. The chain combines TRBV7-2 with TRBJ2-1; D gene unclear. Germline lookup yields CDR1 SGHTA and CDR2 FQGNSA. The V end was cut by 0 bases, the J end by 8 bases, with 14 bases between. The CDR3 covers 15 residues. CDR3 sequence (DNA): TGTGCCAGCAGCTTAGCATTCGGGTTTATAGATGAGCAGTTCTTC. As protein: CASSLAFGFIDEQFF.

In nucleotides, the CDR3 is TGTGCCAGCAGCACTCGAGACAGGATCTACGAGCAGTACTTC. The encoded protein is CASSTRDRIYEQYF. The chain couples TRBV12-3 or TRBV12-4 to TRBJ2-7, with D possibly being TRBD1 (6 bases). Trimming left V 6 bases short and J 3 bases short, with 15 bases between. This CDR3 spans 14 amino acids.

The sample holds a few counts of this clonotype. The chain combines TRBV7-2 with TRBJ1-1, with a weak D call TRBD1 (5 bases). The CDR3 consists of 16 residues. Trimming took off 4 bases at V and 7 bases at J, with 22 bases between the two ends. The V gene's germline CDR1 is SGHTA and CDR2 FQGNSA. CDR3 DNA sequence: TGTGCCAGCAGCTCCGTCGGACGATGGGACGAATATGAAGCTTTCTTT. Amino acids: CASSSVGRWDEYEAFF.

The sample holds a few counts of this clonotype. The CDR3 DNA reads as TGTGCCAGCAGCCTCAGGACTAGCGGGGGGCCGTACGAGCAGTACTTC. Amino acids: CASSLRTSGGPYEQYF. The chain joins TRBV11-2 to TRBJ2-7; 14 bases are shared with TRBD2. Germline CDR1 is SGHAT and CDR2 is FQNNGV. The CDR3 has 16 amino acids. The trim removed 5 bases at V and 4 bases at J, leaving 7 bases unmatched. Filled out from reference TRBV11-2 and TRBJ2-7, the complete variable domain reads EAGVAQSPRYKIIEKRQSVAFWCNPISGHATLYWYQQILGQGPKLLIQFQNNGVVDDSQLPKDRFSAERLKGVDSTLKIQPAKLEDSAVYLCASSLRTSGGPYEQYFGPGTRLTVT.

V gene TRBV28 combines with J gene TRBJ2-7; possibly TRBD1 for D (5 bases). Trimming took off 5 bases at V and 2 bases at J, with 16 bases between the two ends. The CDR3 loop spans 15 amino acids. Germline lookup yields CDR1 MDHEN and CDR2 SYDVKM. The CDR3 DNA follows: TGTGCCAGCAGTCCCGCCCTGCAGGGCCCCTACGAGCAGTACTTC. It is translated as CASSPALQGPYEQYF.

This clonotype turned up a few times. The chain is built from TRBV27 and TRBJ1-2, with D perhaps TRBD1 (5 bases). V was shortened by 6 bases and J by 4 bases, with 15 bases between the two germline ends. Germline values: CDR1 MNHEY, CDR2 SMNVEV (reference sequence). The CDR3 runs to 14 residues. DNA of the CDR3: TGTGCCAGCAGAGCAGGGAGCGGGGGCTATGGCTACACCTTC. Its protein product is CASRAGSGGYGYTF.

This chain connects TRBV4-1 to TRBJ2-7; TRBD2 might be the D (5 bases). The CDR3 has 13 residues. The germline gives CDR1 MGHRA, CDR2 YSYEKL. The V end was cut by 2 bases, the J end by 3 bases, with 8 bases between. The CDR3 protein is CASSQPGGYEQYF. DNA of the CDR3: TGCGCCAGCAGCCAACCAGGAGGCTACGAGCAGTACTTC.

This sequence joins TRBV9 and TRBJ2-1; D tentatively fits TRBD1 or TRBD2 (5 bases each). CDR1 is SGDLS and CDR2 is YYNGEE in the germline V gene. Trimming cost V 4 bases and J 4 bases, with 15 bases left between them. The CDR3 is made up of 15 amino acids. CDR3: CASSSWDGSYNEQFF. In nucleotides, the CDR3 is TGTGCCAGCAGCTCCTGGGACGGCAGTTACAATGAGCAGTTCTTC.

This clonotype showed up many times. The genes are TRBV25-1 and TRBJ2-6; D is uncertain. There are 15 residues in the CDR3. V was shortened by 4 bases and J by 2 bases, with 9 bases between the two germline ends. Germline V gene lookup returns CDR1 MGHDK and CDR2 SYGVNS. The CDR3 DNA reads as TGTGCCAGCAGTGCAATCGACCCTGGGGCCAACGTCCTGACTTTC. Translation: CASSAIDPGANVLTF.

The sample holds one count of this clonotype. The chain couples TRBV27 to TRBJ1-2; 11 bases are a match to TRBD1. This CDR3 comprises 13 residues. V shed 5 bases and J 7 bases; nucleotides not matched to a gene: 3. Looked up from germline, CDR1 is MNHEY and CDR2 is SMNVEV (reference sequence). This chain's CDR3 is CASSVGQGVGYTF. The CDR3 region has the DNA TGTGCCAGCAGTGTGGGACAGGGGGTTGGCTACACCTTC.

This clonotype was seen a few times. This chain joins TRBV20-1 and TRBJ2-1; TRBD2 is a possible D gene (5 bases). Trimming took off 1 base at V and 8 bases at J, with 18 bases between the two ends. The CDR3 totals 15 residues. Germline values: CDR1 DFQATT, CDR2 SNEGSKA (reference sequence). CDR3 sequence: CSARATRSPGDEQFF. The CDR3, as DNA: TGCAGTGCTAGAGCAACGCGATCTCCCGGGGATGAGCAGTTCTTC.

This chain connects TRBV2 to TRBJ2-3; D unresolved. CDR1 is SNHLY, CDR2 FYNNEI, per germline. The CDR3 loop spans 14 amino acids. Trimming shortened V by 2 bases and J by 4 bases, and 10 bases separated the two germline ends. CDR3 nucleotides: TGTGCCAGCAGTGAATCGGAGAGCCCAGATACGCAGTATTTT. Amino acid sequence: CASSESESPDTQYF.

This clonotype has only one observation. This sequence joins TRBV11-2 and TRBJ2-3; D is unclear. The CDR3 is 13 amino acids. CDR1 is SGHAT and CDR2 is FQNNGV in the germline V gene. The V end was cut by 3 bases, the J end by 4 bases, with 8 bases between. The CDR3: CASSLLWADTQYF. Here the CDR3 DNA reads TGTGCCAGCAGCTTGTTATGGGCAGATACGCAGTATTTT.

This chain joins TRBV12-3 or TRBV12-4 and TRBJ1-5; D may be TRBD1 (5 bases). The CDR3 contains 15 residues. Trimming removed 6 bases at V and 2 bases at J, with 14 bases between. The CDR3 coding sequence is TGTGCCAGCAGACCTCAGGGAGGCGGCAATCAGCCCCAGCATTTT. This translates into CASRPQGGGNQPQHF.

Turning to this clonotype: One junction end disagrees with the germline gene, perhaps due to a read error. The chain couples TRBV4-1 to TRBJ2-7, with D perhaps matching TRBD1 or TRBD2 (5 bases each). In germline, CDR1 is MGHRA, CDR2 YSYEKL. This CDR3 comprises 16 residues. CDR3 loop: CASSLTLGDASYEQYF. DNA of the CDR3: TGTGCCAGCAGCCTTACCCTCGGGGACGCGTCCTACGAGCAGTACTTC.